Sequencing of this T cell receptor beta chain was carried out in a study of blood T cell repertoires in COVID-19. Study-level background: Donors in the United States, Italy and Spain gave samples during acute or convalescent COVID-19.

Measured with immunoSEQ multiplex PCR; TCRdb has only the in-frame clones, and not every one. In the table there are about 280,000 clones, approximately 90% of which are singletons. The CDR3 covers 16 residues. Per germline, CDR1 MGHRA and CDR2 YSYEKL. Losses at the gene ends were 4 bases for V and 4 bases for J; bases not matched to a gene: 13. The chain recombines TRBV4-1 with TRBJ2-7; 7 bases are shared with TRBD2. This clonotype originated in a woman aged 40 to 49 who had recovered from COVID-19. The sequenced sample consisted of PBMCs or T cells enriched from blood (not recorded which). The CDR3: CASSPYRGSSGYEQYF. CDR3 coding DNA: TGCGCCAGCAGCCCATACCGCGGGAGTAGCGGTTACGAGCAGTACTTC.